Shown below are 31 T cell receptor beta chains from a single sample sequenced in a study of T-cell memory formation after mild COVID-19. TCRdb called the 5' RACE reads again in MiXCR, with one record for every CDR3 protein. The repertoire has about 90,000 distinct CDR3 sequences, approximately 13% of them found once; the top ten carry roughly a quarter. The sequencing input was PBMCs or a T cell subset sorted from them (not recorded which). The receptors stem from an adult woman who had mild COVID-19 (a few samples of this study predate the infection). Cell type and time point are not known.

In its sample, this clonotype was seen a few times. The CDR3 is CASSRKPGQGIRETQYF. CDR3 DNA: TGTGCCAGCAGCCGAAAGCCGGGACAGGGGATAAGAGAGACCCAGTACTTC. This chain joins TRBV7-9 and TRBJ2-5; TRBD1 matches at 10 bases. The germline V gene encodes CDR1 SEHNR and CDR2 FQNEAQ (reference sequence). V was pared by 5 bases and J by 4 bases, with 13 bases of the junction left unmatched. The CDR3 spans 17 residues.

The CDR3 nucleotides read TGTGCCAGCAGGGCACTTGGGGGGCGCACCGGTCACGAGCAGTACTTC. Its translation: CASRALGGRTGHEQYF. The chain joins TRBV7-9 to TRBJ2-7, with D perhaps being TRBD1 or TRBD2 (6 bases each). The CDR3 sequence is 16 residues long. The V and J ends lost 6 bases and 5 bases respectively, with 23 bases between them. Germline lookup yields CDR1 SEHNR and CDR2 FQNEAQ (reference sequence).

This clonotype was observed at least ten times. The gene calls are TRBV5-4 and TRBJ2-3, with 10 bases identical to TRBD2. CDR1 and CDR2 from the germline V gene are SGHNT and YYREEE (reference sequence). V gave up 4 bases and J gave up 2 bases; unmatched junction bases: 4. The CDR3 loop spans 15 amino acids. The CDR3 loop reads CASSPTSGLTDTQYF. Here the CDR3 DNA reads TGTGCCAGCAGCCCGACTAGCGGGCTCACAGATACGCAGTATTTT.

This sequence joins TRBV20-1 and TRBJ2-5; no reliable D call. From germline, CDR1 is DFQATT and CDR2 SNEGSKA (reference sequence). Trimming stripped 0 bases from V and 5 bases from J, with 7 bases between. CDR3 size: 12 residues. The CDR3 loop is CSARDAWETQYF. For the CDR3, the DNA is TGCAGTGCTAGAGATGCGTGGGAGACCCAGTACTTC.

The chain joins TRBV2 to TRBJ2-6, with 7 bases lining up with TRBD1. With V trimmed by 6 bases and J by 2 bases, 13 bases remained unmatched. The CDR3 loop spans 18 amino acids. Looked up from germline, CDR1 is SNHLY and CDR2 is FYNNEI. The CDR3 here is CASSPGTARSPGANVLTF. Here the CDR3 DNA reads TGTGCCAGCAGCCCCGGGACAGCTAGGTCCCCTGGGGCCAACGTCCTGACTTTC.

This sequence joins TRBV4-3 and TRBJ2-6; a possible D gene is TRBD1 (5 bases). This CDR3 contains 18 residues. Trimming stripped 0 bases from V and 0 bases from J, with 12 bases between. CDR1 and CDR2 (germline): LGHNA, YSLEER. The CDR3 reads CASSQEILDSSGANVLTF. The CDR3 DNA sequence: TGCGCCAGCAGCCAAGAGATCCTCGACAGCTCTGGGGCCAACGTCCTGACTTTC.

The gene calls are TRBV14 and TRBJ1-1; D is possibly TRBD1 (5 bases). The CDR3 extends over 15 amino acids. Germline lookup yields CDR1 SGHDN and CDR2 FVKESK. Between the trimmed V and J ends, which lost 1 base and 3 bases, there was a span of 12 bases. DNA of the CDR3: TGTGCCAGCAGCCAAGCTTGGGGGGGGTACACTGAAGCTTTCTTT. Translation gives CASSQAWGGYTEAFF. The entire variable domain, with the rest obtained from reference TRBV14 and TRBJ1-1, is as follows: EAGVTQFPSHSVIEKGQTVTLRCDPISGHDNLYWYRRVMGKEIKFLLHFVKESKQDESGMPNNRFLAERTGGTYSTLKVQPAELEDSGVYFCASSQAWGGYTEAFFGQGTRLTVV.

This chain links TRBV12-3 or TRBV12-4 with TRBJ1-5; D perhaps matches TRBD1 (6 bases). This CDR3 spans 14 amino acids. V was trimmed by 2 bases and J by 3 bases, leaving 8 bases between them. The chain's CDR3 is CASSLWGANQPQHF. CDR3 nucleotides: TGTGCCAGCAGTTTATGGGGGGCCAATCAGCCCCAGCATTTT.

This clonotype was detected once. The V and J genes are TRBV14 and TRBJ2-1, with 7 positions matching TRBD2. Germline trimming cut 4 bases from V and 8 bases from J; bases unmatched to any gene: 5. Per germline, CDR1 SGHDN and CDR2 FVKESK. CDR3 length equals 13 residues. The CDR3 protein is CASSPGGTDEQFF. The CDR3, as DNA: TGTGCCAGCAGCCCGGGAGGTACGGATGAGCAGTTCTTC.

This clonotype showed up just a few times. J is TRBJ2-2 and V is TRBV15; D is perhaps TRBD1 or TRBD2 (5 bases each). V gave up 1 base and J gave up 4 bases, with 10 bases separating them. Germline CDR1 LNHNV, CDR2 YYDKDF (reference sequence). The CDR3 covers 15 residues. CDR3: CATSRGGEGTGELFF. The DNA for the CDR3 is TGTGCCACCAGCAGAGGAGGGGAAGGCACCGGGGAGCTGTTTTTT.

This clonotype was seen at least ten times. The CDR3 loop is CSVSAGNYEQYF. For the CDR3, the DNA is TGCAGCGTTTCAGCAGGGAATTACGAGCAGTACTTC. This sequence joins TRBV29-1 and TRBJ2-7; perhaps TRBD1 as D (5 bases). V lost 5 bases and J lost 4, with 12 bases in between. Per the germline V gene, CDR1 is SQVTM and CDR2 is ANQGSEA. CDR3 length: 12 amino acids.

This clonotype has a handful of counts. This chain connects TRBV7-9 to TRBJ2-7; perhaps TRBD1 as D (6 bases). CDR3 size: 14 residues. The V end lost 3 bases, the J end lost 3 bases, and 12 bases lay between the germline ends. Germline CDR1 SEHNR, CDR2 FQNEAQ (reference sequence). The CDR3 sequence: CASSFLRTDYEQYF. CDR3 nucleotide sequence: TGTGCCAGCAGCTTCTTACGGACAGACTACGAGCAGTACTTC.

This clonotype was recorded a few times. The CDR3: CASSQASTSLETQYF. The CDR3 nucleotides read TGCGCCAGCAGCCAAGCAAGTACTAGTTTGGAGACCCAGTACTTC. The gene calls are TRBV4-1 and TRBJ2-5; maybe TRBD2 (5 bases). The ends were cut back, 1 base at V and 5 bases at J, with 14 bases in the middle. Germline V CDR1 and CDR2: MGHRA, YSYEKL. This CDR3 region has 15 residues.

The table lists this clonotype with a few counts. The chain carries TRBV7-9 and TRBJ1-6; D ambiguous. The CDR3 has 14 residues. The germline gives CDR1 SEHNR, CDR2 FQNEAQ (reference sequence). The V end lost 0 bases, the J end lost 7 bases, and 7 bases lay between the germline ends. This CDR3 reads CASSLALFNSPLHF. The CDR3, as DNA: TGTGCCAGCAGCTTAGCGCTATTCAATTCACCCCTCCACTTT. The full variable domain, its missing parts supplied by reference TRBV7-9 and TRBJ1-6, is DTGVSQNPRHKITKRGQNVTFRCDPISEHNRLYWYRQTLGQGPEFLTYFQNEAQLEKSRLLSDRFSAERPKGSFSTLEIQRTEQGDSAMYLCASSLALFNSPLHFGNGTRLTVT.

The V gene is TRBV11-3, the J gene TRBJ2-1; either TRBD1 or TRBD2 may supply D (5 bases each). Germline-derived CDR1 and CDR2 are SGHNT and YENEEA. The CDR3 extends over 16 amino acids. Between the trimmed V and J ends, which lost 5 bases and 0 bases, there was a span of 14 bases. The CDR3: CASSEEGTTSYNEQFF. DNA of the CDR3: TGTGCCAGCAGCGAAGAGGGGACGACCTCCTACAATGAGCAGTTCTTC.

The chain links TRBV7-9 to TRBJ2-7, with TRBD2 matching over 13 bases. The CDR3 has 16 amino acids. Unmatched junction bases numbered 7, after V lost 3 bases and J lost 5 bases. Germline CDR1 is SEHNR and CDR2 is FQNEAQ (reference sequence). CDR3 region: CASSFKGLAGFNEQYF. The CDR3 DNA reads as TGTGCCAGCAGCTTTAAGGGACTAGCGGGATTCAACGAGCAGTACTTC.

The sample holds a few counts of this clonotype. This chain links TRBV3-1 with TRBJ1-1; unclear D gene. CDR3 length equals 11 residues. V was cut by 1 base and J by 6 bases, with 3 bases left in between. The germline V gene encodes CDR1 LGHDT and CDR2 YNNKEL (reference sequence). The CDR3 reads CASSQGPEAFF. The CDR3 region has the DNA TGTGCCAGCAGCCAAGGGCCTGAAGCTTTCTTT.

This clonotype was recorded a few times. The chain joins TRBV5-1 to TRBJ1-1; D uncertain. This CDR3 has 14 residues. Trimming left V 4 bases short and J 5 bases short, with 15 bases between. Germline-derived CDR1 and CDR2 are SGHRS and YFSETQ. CDR3 bases: TGCGCCAGCAGCGGGCCAGACCAAGGGACTGAAGCTTTCTTT. Amino acid sequence: CASSGPDQGTEAFF.

This clonotype was seen more than once but under ten times. The chain carries TRBV6-5 and TRBJ2-3; D possibly corresponds to TRBD2 (6 bases). Germline V gives CDR1 MNHEY, CDR2 SVGAGI. The V end was cut by 6 bases, the J end by 4 bases, with 17 bases between. This CDR3 has 15 residues. CDR3: CASRTGRDSSDTQYF. CDR3 nucleotides: TGTGCCAGCAGGACCGGGCGGGATTCTTCAGATACGCAGTATTTT.

This clonotype was detected a few times. V gene TRBV5-6 combines with J gene TRBJ2-1; weak D call: TRBD2 (5 bases). V was trimmed by 0 bases and J by 2 bases, leaving 9 bases between them. Germline V gene data show CDR1 as SGHDT and CDR2 as YYEEEE. The CDR3 length is 15 residues. The CDR3 here is CASSLGGPAYNEQFF. In DNA form, the CDR3 reads TGTGCCAGCAGCTTGGGAGGGCCAGCCTACAATGAGCAGTTCTTC.

V usage is TRBV4-2 and J usage is TRBJ2-7, with 8 bases identical to TRBD1. With V trimmed by 0 bases and J by 5 bases, 6 bases remained unmatched. CDR3 length equals 15 residues. The germline CDR1 and CDR2 sequences are LGHNA and YNFKEQ. The CDR3 DNA follows: TGTGCCAGCAGCCAAGATGGCGGGACAGGAGACGAGCAGTACTTC. Translating it yields CASSQDGGTGDEQYF.

This clonotype was counted only a few times. The genes are TRBV7-9 and TRBJ1-4, with unresolved D. Germline V gene data show CDR1 as SEHNR and CDR2 as FQNEAQ (reference sequence). The V and J ends lost 3 bases and 2 bases respectively, with 1 base between them. The CDR3 is made up of 12 amino acids. CDR3 in amino acids: CASSFTNEKLFF. The CDR3, as DNA: TGTGCCAGCAGCTTCACTAATGAAAAACTGTTTTTT.

The chain's CDR3 is CASSLASQGPTDEQYF. The CDR3 DNA sequence: TGCGCCAGCAGCTTGGCTTCCCAGGGGCCGACGGACGAGCAGTACTTC. The chain is built from TRBV5-1 and TRBJ2-7, with D possibly TRBD1 on 6 matching bases. In germline, CDR1 is SGHRS, CDR2 YFSETQ. V dropped 0 bases and J dropped 5 bases, with 18 bases sitting between them. The CDR3 sequence is 16 residues long.

Many counts were recorded for this clonotype. This sequence joins TRBV6-4 and TRBJ2-3; no definite D call. Germline CDR1 MRHNA, CDR2 SNTAGT. V lost 3 bases to trimming and J lost 3 bases, with 4 bases between them. The CDR3 consists of 12 residues. This chain's CDR3 is CASSEGTDTQYF. CDR3 bases: TGTGCCAGCAGTGAGGGGACAGATACGCAGTATTTT.

This clonotype was seen a few times. The chain links TRBV29-1 to TRBJ2-5; D unclear. The length of the CDR3 is 10 residues. The germline V gene encodes CDR1 SQVTM and CDR2 ANQGSEA. The V end lost 7 bases, the J end lost 3 bases, and 6 bases lay between the germline ends. The CDR3 bases are TGCAGCGCCAACGAAGAGACCCAGTACTTC. This translates into CSANEETQYF. The full variable domain, with the rest looked up from reference TRBV29-1 and TRBJ2-5, is SAVISQKPSRDICQRGTSLTIQCQVDSQVTMMFWYRQQPGQSLTLIATANQGSEATYESGFVIDKFPISRPNLTFSTLTVSNMSPEDSSIYLCSANEETQYFGPGTRLLVL.

This clonotype was detected a few times. This chain connects TRBV11-2 to TRBJ2-7, with a weak D call TRBD2 (6 bases). Germline CDR1 SGHAT, CDR2 FQNNGV. Trimming pared 5 bases from V and 3 bases from J, leaving 11 bases between. This CDR3 is 13 amino acids long. CDR3 nucleotide sequence: TGTGCCAGCAGCCCGACTAGAGGCTACGAGCAGTACTTC. Its protein product is CASSPTRGYEQYF.

In its sample, this clonotype was seen a few times. This chain joins TRBV6-1 and TRBJ2-1; the D gene is possibly TRBD1 (5 bases). The V end lost 8 bases, the J end lost 8 bases, and 13 bases lay between the germline ends. The CDR3 length is 12 residues. In germline, CDR1 is MNHNS, CDR2 SASEGT. The CDR3 sequence is CASYHAGHEQFF. DNA for the CDR3: TGTGCCAGCTACCACGCAGGGCATGAGCAGTTCTTC.

This clonotype was picked up one time. An end of the junction does not agree with germline; a read error may underlie this. This chain connects TRBV6-5 to TRBJ1-1; D remains unclear. This CDR3 has 9 residues. CDR1 MNHEY and CDR2 SVGAGI come from the germline V gene. The CDR3 region has the DNA TGTGCCAGCAGTTACGGGTCAGGCTTT. Translated: CASSYGSGF.

The V and J genes are TRBV4-1 and TRBJ2-7; possibly TRBD2 for D (6 bases). Trimming stripped 1 base from V and 1 base from J, with 11 bases between. Germline CDR1 reads MGHRA; CDR2 reads YSYEKL. The CDR3 covers 15 residues. The CDR3 DNA is TGCGCCAGCAGCCAAGTGTGGAGCGGGTCCTACGAGCAGTACTTC. Translation: CASSQVWSGSYEQYF.

Of note for this clonotype: Sequence at one end of the junction differs from germline and may be a read error. The chain carries TRBV7-7 and TRBJ2-5, with 7 bases identical to TRBD2. The CDR3 length is 14 residues. The germline gives CDR1 SSHAT, CDR2 FNYEAQ (reference sequence). DNA of the CDR3: TGTGCTAGCAGCTTAGCGGGCCTAATGGAGACCCAGTACTTC. It yields the protein CASSLAGLMETQYF.

The chain carries TRBV4-1 and TRBJ2-5, with D maybe TRBD1 (5 bases). Trimming removed 1 base at V and 0 bases at J, with 9 bases between. Germline CDR1 is MGHRA and CDR2 is YSYEKL. The CDR3 covers 15 residues. The CDR3 nucleotides read TGCGCCAGCAGCCAAGGCCAGGGCAACCAAGAGACCCAGTACTTC. This codes for CASSQGQGNQETQYF.